This T cell receptor (beta chain) was recorded in a study of cytomegalovirus exposure and HLA in healthy donors. PCR employed 60 Vbeta and 13 Jbeta primers. Clones were sequenced by immunoSEQ multiplex PCR, and TCRdb holds only the in-frame ones, with some missing. This sample yields about 170,000 clones, of which 73% are seen a single time; approximately 5.1% belongs to the top ten. Per the germline V gene, CDR1 is LNHDA and CDR2 is SQIVND (reference sequence). Trimming took off 2 bases at V and 3 bases at J, with 14 bases between the two ends. The CDR3 totals 15 residues. The chain combines TRBV19 with TRBJ2-7; D is possibly TRBD2 (6 bases). The sequence was obtained from a woman in her late teens or twenties in good health and CMV-seropositive. Input material: PBMCs. CDR3 DNA sequence: TGTGCCAGTAGTATATCGGGGGATAGTCTCTACGAGCAGTACTTC. It translates to CASSISGDSLYEQYF.